This T cell receptor beta chain derives from a study of T-cell reconstitution after alpha-beta-depleted transplantation in children. Study-level results: Diversity of TCRbeta at day 60 was high in some patients, arising from surviving recipient T cells and thymic progenitors. A year had passed since transplant, and T-cell counts and diversity by then came mostly from newly produced T cells. Reported findings indicate that, about two months after transplant, alpha-beta T cells came from several hundred expanded clones, which were derived from non-depleted graft cells.

In its sample, this clonotype was seen a few times. Its matching antigen is unknown. This sample's TCRbeta library carried unique molecular identifier barcodes. TCRdb independently ran MiXCR on the PCR reads; one entry per CDR3 protein. The sample includes 900,000 or so distinct CDR3 sequences, about 16% of them seen just once. This CDR3 has 16 residues. Germline V gives CDR1 SGDLS, CDR2 YYNGEE. With 2 bases removed from V and 0 bases from J, the gap between germline ends came to 12 bases. The sequence was obtained from a male patient younger than 18 who had a stem cell transplant for acute lymphoblastic leukemia, so the T cells may come from the graft donor. The chain carries TRBV9 and TRBJ2-1; D gene ambiguous. The source was PBMCs, mostly from graft donor cells, collected 360 days after TCRalphabeta/CD19-depleted stem cell transplant. The DNA for the CDR3 is TGTGCCAGCAGCGTCACCCCGCGGAGCTCCTACAATGAGCAGTTCTTC. This translates into CASSVTPRSSYNEQFF.